This T cell receptor beta chain derives from a study of T cells in tuberculosis. In the study overall: T cells were selected with CD1B tetramers loaded with glucose monomycolate.

No alpha-beta pairing information exists for these sequences. The repertoire was sequenced with immunoSEQ multiplex PCR; TCRdb's copy has only in-frame clones and lacks some. This sample carries tens of thousands of clones, approximately 91% of them seen once, and the ten largest clones take 1.5% to 2%. The study's findings and limits: T cells binding CD1B-GMM tetramer weakly possibly escaped the sort.

Germline assignment: CDR1 LNHDA and CDR2 SQIVND (reference sequence). This CDR3 spans 16 amino acids. Trimming pared 3 bases from V and 0 bases from J, leaving 12 bases between. This clone was seen a few times. Cells were sorted from thawed PBMC rested overnight and stained with GMM-loaded CD1B tetramer, viability dye and anti-CD3. C32 glucose monomycolate from Rhodococcus equi was loaded onto the CD1B tetramers. CD14-expressing monocytes were removed from PBMC before cryopreservation and sorting. This chain joins TRBV19 and TRBJ1-3; maybe TRBD1 (6 bases). Specimen: CD1b-GMM tetramer-negative cells sorted from PBMCs. This TCR was sampled from an adult woman with latent tuberculosis. CDR3 sequence reads: CASSMDRSPSGNTIYF. In DNA form, the CDR3 reads TGTGCCAGTAGTATGGACAGATCACCCTCTGGAAACACCATATATTTT. The complete variable domain, with remaining parts taken from reference TRBV19 and TRBJ1-3, reads DGGITQSPKYLFRKEGQNVTLSCEQNLNHDAMYWYRQDPGQGLRLIYYSQIVNDFQKGDIAEGYSVSREKKESFPLTVTSAQKNPTAFYLCASSMDRSPSGNTIYFGEGSWLTVV.